This T cell receptor (beta chain) was observed in a study of a mutant IDH1 vaccine in newly diagnosed glioma. Study information: Patients got radiotherapy, temozolomide, or both beforehand, and most got both. Study-level results: The occurrence of vaccine-induced immune responses was seen in roughly 93% of patients.

Time point given: week 5, during vaccination. Each dose delivered 300 ug of mutant IDH1 20-mer peptide subcutaneously with imiquimod. Newly diagnosed WHO grade 3 or 4 IDH1-mutant, ATRX-lost astrocytomas were identified in the donors. Concerning this clone: Its specificity is unknown.

Profiled with immunoSEQ multiplex PCR; TCRdb holds only in-frame clones, not every one. The data contain around 29,000 clones, approximately 86% of them singletons. The sequence came from a woman in her thirties or forties with glioma. Some clones in this sample may be carry-over from other donors' samples. The sequenced sample was peripheral blood mononuclear cells (PBMCs), obtained from a glioma patient whose treatment included an IDH1 peptide vaccine.

The CDR3 region is CASSLQEGWTEAFF. The CDR3 bases are TGTGCCAGCAGCTTACAGGAGGGATGGACTGAAGCTTTCTTT. The chain links TRBV11-2 to TRBJ1-1; unclear D gene. The CDR3 spans 14 residues. Looked up from germline, CDR1 is SGHAT and CDR2 is FQNNGV. V was clipped by 2 bases and J by 5 bases, with 12 bases between them.